One and the same sample provided the 14 T cell receptor beta chains below, sequenced in a study of blood T cell repertoires in COVID-19. TCRdb keeps only in-frame clones here, not all; method: immunoSEQ multiplex PCR. The sample consists of approximately 110,000 clones, around 80% of them appearing once. Sequencing was performed on peripheral blood. The receptors derive from a human donor in a cohort sampled during active or convalescent COVID-19.

The V and J genes are TRBV9 and TRBJ1-2, with D possibly matching TRBD1 (5 bases). Trimming removed 0 bases from V and 1 base from J, with 16 bases in between. CDR3 length: 17 residues. Per germline, CDR1 SGDLS and CDR2 YYNGEE. The CDR3 here is CASSVEIVRVLNYGYTF. DNA for the CDR3: TGTGCCAGCAGCGTAGAGATTGTCAGGGTCCTTAACTATGGCTACACCTTC.

This clone was seen ten or more times. The junction shows a germline mismatch at one end, possibly a read error. CDR3 sequence reads: CASSIAGGTNEQYF. In nucleotides, the CDR3 is TGTGCCAGTAGCATAGCGGGAGGTACGAACGAGCAGTACTTC. This chain connects TRBV19 to TRBJ2-7; 10 bases agree with TRBD2. Germline CDR1 is LNHDA and CDR2 is SQIVND (reference sequence). The CDR3 runs 14 residues.

The CDR3 loop reads CASSLGASGRFHEQYF. The CDR3 DNA reads TGTGCCAGCAGCTTAGGGGCTAGCGGGAGGTTCCACGAGCAGTACTTC. V and J are TRBV7-2 and TRBJ2-7, with 11 bases identical to TRBD2. This CDR3 spans 16 amino acids. V was pared by 1 base and J by 5 bases, with 7 bases of the junction left unmatched. Germline loops: CDR1 SGHTA, CDR2 FQGNSA. The whole variable domain, remainder taken from reference TRBV7-2 and TRBJ2-7, is GAGVSQSPSNKVTEKGKDVELRCDPISGHTALYWYRQSLGQGLEFLIYFQGNSAPDKSGLPSDRFSAERTGGSVSTLTIQRTQQEDSAVYLCASSLGASGRFHEQYFGPGTRLTVT.

CDR3 sequence reads: CASSRGLLESPLHF. CDR3 in DNA: TGTGCCAGCAGCCGGGGACTCTTAGAATCGCCCCTCCACTTT. The rearrangement uses TRBV7-8 and TRBJ1-6; D may be TRBD1 (5 bases). Trimming cost V 5 bases and J 13 bases, with 18 bases left between them. Germline values: CDR1 SGHVS, CDR2 FQNEAQ. The CDR3 sequence is 14 residues long.

This clone has just one count. V is TRBV27 and J is TRBJ2-1; 7 bases fit TRBD1. Germline trimming cut 5 bases from V and 4 bases from J; bases unmatched to any gene: 5. Germline CDR1 and CDR2: MNHEY and SMNVEV (reference sequence). CDR3 length: 14 residues. Here the CDR3 DNA reads TGTGCCAGCAGTCGGGACAGAGCTTACAATGAGCAGTTCTTC. Amino acids: CASSRDRAYNEQFF.

This chain uses TRBV19 with TRBJ2-1, with 8 bases aligning to TRBD2. Per germline, CDR1 LNHDA and CDR2 SQIVND (reference sequence). V was pared by 10 bases and J by 1 base, with 9 bases of the junction left unmatched. The CDR3 consists of 15 residues. CDR3 sequence reads: CATGKRELSYNEQFF. Here the CDR3 DNA reads TGTGCCACGGGTAAGCGGGAGCTATCCTACAATGAGCAGTTCTTC.

This clone has a single count. The CDR3 region has the DNA TGTGCCAGCAGCCAAGAGGACAGGTTTCTCCCTAACTATGGCTACACCTTC. Its translation: CASSQEDRFLPNYGYTF. V is TRBV3-1 (or the pseudogene TRBV3-2) and J is TRBJ1-2; 7 positions match TRBD1. Unmatched junction bases numbered 7, after V lost 0 bases and J lost 0 bases. CDR3 length equals 17 residues. Germline loops: CDR1 LGHDT, CDR2 YNNKEL (reference sequence).

The chain links TRBV4-1 to TRBJ2-3; 9 nucleotides match TRBD2. The CDR3 is 16 residues long. With 2 bases clipped from V and 0 bases from J, the junction kept 3 bases outside the gene matches. Germline V lookup: CDR1 MGHRA, CDR2 YSYEKL. The CDR3 sequence is CASSQRLAASTDTQYF. Written as DNA, the CDR3 is TGCGCCAGCAGCCAAAGACTAGCGGCTAGCACAGATACGCAGTATTTT.

V and J are TRBV5-6 and TRBJ1-2; D is perhaps TRBD1 (5 bases). The CDR3 runs to 15 residues. Germline V gives CDR1 SGHDT, CDR2 YYEEEE. Trimming left V 0 bases short and J 4 bases short, with 13 bases between. In nucleotides, the CDR3 is TGTGCCAGCAGCTTGGTAACAGGAACGGGCTATGGCTACACCTTC. Amino acid sequence: CASSLVTGTGYGYTF.

The CDR3 nucleotides read TGTGCCAGCAGCTTAGATTCGGGGGGCTCTGGAAACACCATATATTTT. Translation gives CASSLDSGGSGNTIYF. This chain links TRBV7-8 with TRBJ1-3; TRBD1 is a possible D gene (5 bases). Deletions cut 1 base from V and 0 bases from J, with 10 bases between. The CDR3 loop spans 16 amino acids. CDR1 and CDR2 from the germline V gene are SGHVS and FQNEAQ.

The rearrangement links TRBV4-1 to TRBJ2-3; 7 bases map to TRBD1. Germline V gene lookup returns CDR1 MGHRA and CDR2 YSYEKL. Unmatched junction bases numbered 9, after V lost 0 bases and J lost 6 bases. This CDR3 is built from 16 residues. The CDR3 protein is CASSQDYEGALDTQYF. The CDR3 DNA sequence: TGCGCCAGCAGCCAAGATTATGAGGGGGCGCTGGATACGCAGTATTTT.

The genes are TRBV4-1 and TRBJ2-4; the match to TRBD2 covers 11 bases. Germline V gene sequence: CDR1 MGHRA, CDR2 YSYEKL. This CDR3 is 17 amino acids long. The V segment lost 3 bases and the J segment 3 bases; nucleotides outside the gene matches: 7. In DNA form, the CDR3 reads TGCGCCAGCAGCCAGCCCACTAGCGGGGGAGGCAAAAACATTCAGTACTTC. This codes for CASSQPTSGGGKNIQYF.

The V and J genes are TRBV7-9 and TRBJ2-7; unclear D gene. V lost 2 bases and J lost 0, with 17 bases in between. CDR1 SEHNR and CDR2 FQNEAQ come from the germline V gene (reference sequence). The CDR3 is 17 amino acids. CDR3 sequence reads: CASSLKEYPPSSYEQYF. CDR3 nucleotide sequence: TGTGCCAGCAGCTTAAAAGAATACCCCCCTAGCTCCTACGAGCAGTACTTC.

V gene TRBV2 combines with J gene TRBJ2-3; D unresolved. This CDR3 is built from 12 residues. V lost 6 bases and J 3 bases, leaving 7 bases between the germline ends. CDR1 SNHLY and CDR2 FYNNEI come from the germline V gene. CDR3 sequence: CASSTATDTQYF. The CDR3, as DNA: TGTGCCAGCAGCACAGCAACAGATACGCAGTATTTT.